Given below is one T cell receptor (beta chain) in context. What it binds is unknown. This sample is part of a study of neurological immune-mediated disorders. V was cut by 0 bases and J by 4 bases, with 12 bases left in between. CDR1 is LGHNA and CDR2 is YSLEER in the germline V gene. There are 15 residues in the CDR3. Findings and limits, study-wide: The multiple sclerosis repertoire cluster had no clinical or MRI correlate. Phylogenetic grouping assigned the repertoires of 18 of 34 multiple sclerosis patients to one related-CDR3 cluster, which constitutes a possible signature.

Each CDR3 protein is one row after TCRdb ran MiXCR on the 5' RACE reads. Seen here are 65,000 to 70,000 distinct CDR3 sequences, 3.5% to 5% observed once, and the top ten hold roughly 2.6%. This chain uses TRBV4-3 with TRBJ1-2; no clear D. This clonotype was sampled from a man aged 50 to 60 with multiple sclerosis. Sequencing input: PBMCs. This CDR3 is CASSQDSLAGYGYTF. The CDR3 DNA sequence: TGCGCCAGCAGCCAAGATTCACTGGCAGGCTATGGCTACACCTTC.